Below, 22 T cell receptor beta chains from the same sample are listed, as sequenced in a study of shared clonotypes between healthy human individuals. The data were produced by immunoSEQ multiplex PCR, yet TCRdb's version contains in-frame clones alone and is incomplete. The sample consists of roughly 700,000 clones, under 80% of them appearing once. Specimen: memory CD4+ T cells sorted from blood. Subset: CD45RA-negative fraction. The receptors stem from a young woman in good health.

This clone occurred a few times. This rearrangement joins TRBV5-1 to TRBJ2-3; TRBD2 might be the D (6 bases). In germline, CDR1 is SGHRS, CDR2 YFSETQ. The V and J ends lost 5 bases and 0 bases respectively, with 13 bases between them. This CDR3 is built from 15 residues. CDR3 in amino acids: CASRGGSGSTDTQYF. In nucleotides, the CDR3 is TGCGCCAGCAGGGGGGGTAGCGGCAGCACAGATACGCAGTATTTT. The variable domain in full, completed from reference TRBV5-1 and TRBJ2-3, reads KAGVTQTPRYLIKTRGQQVTLSCSPISGHRSVSWYQQTPGQGLQFLFEYFSETQRNKGNFPGRFSGRQFSNSRSEMNVSTLELGDSALYLCASRGGSGSTDTQYFGPGTRLTVL.

Written as DNA, the CDR3 is TGTGCCAGCAGCCGTATCAAATGGGACAGGGGCACAGATACGCAGTATTTT. It codes for CASSRIKWDRGTDTQYF. V usage is TRBV21-1 and J usage is TRBJ2-3; the DNA was not used to check the table's D call, TRBD1. TRBV21-1 is noted as a pseudogene. CDR3 size: 17 residues.

The sample holds one count of this clone. The chain employs TRBV10-3 and TRBJ1-5; weak D call: TRBD1 (5 bases). The CDR3 extends over 15 amino acids. V lost 3 bases, J lost 1 base, and 10 bases lay in between. CDR1 is ENHRY and CDR2 is SYGVKD in the germline V gene. The CDR3 loop is CAISDPDRSNQPQHF. CDR3 in DNA: TGTGCCATCAGTGACCCCGACAGAAGCAATCAGCCCCAGCATTTT.

V is TRBV28 and J is TRBJ2-5, with D perhaps matching TRBD1 (6 bases). The CDR3 length is 15 residues. V lost 3 bases and J 3 bases, leaving 14 bases between the germline ends. Per the germline V gene, CDR1 is MDHEN and CDR2 is SYDVKM. In DNA form, the CDR3 reads TGTGCCAGCAGTTTGCTTAGGGGGAGAGAAGAGACCCAGTACTTC. It specifies CASSLLRGREETQYF.

J is TRBJ2-6 and V is TRBV4-2; D is possibly TRBD1 (6 bases). Germline V gene lookup returns CDR1 LGHNA and CDR2 YNFKEQ. Trimming left V 4 bases short and J 2 bases short, with 9 bases between. This CDR3 has 15 residues. The CDR3 bases are TGTGCCAGCAGCCGCCCAGGGGCTGGGGCCAACGTCCTGACTTTC. This codes for CASSRPGAGANVLTF.

This chain joins TRBV28 and TRBJ2-5; D possibly corresponds to TRBD2 (6 bases). The germline gives CDR1 MDHEN, CDR2 SYDVKM. V was trimmed by 6 bases and J by 2 bases, leaving 13 bases between them. The CDR3 runs 14 residues. The chain's CDR3 is CASRESGVQETQYF. CDR3 coding DNA: TGTGCCAGCAGAGAATCGGGAGTGCAAGAGACCCAGTACTTC. Full variable domain (remainder filled in from reference TRBV28 and TRBJ2-5): DVKVTQSSRYLVKRTGEKVFLECVQDMDHENMFWYRQDPGLGLRLIYFSYDVKMKEKGDIPEGYSVSREKKERFSLILESASTNQTSMYLCASRESGVQETQYFGPGTRLLVL.

This chain joins TRBV28 and TRBJ2-7; weak D call: TRBD1 (5 bases). V was pared by 5 bases and J by 6 bases, with 20 bases between. The CDR3 sequence is 15 residues long. Germline V gives CDR1 MDHEN, CDR2 SYDVKM. The CDR3 bases are TGTGCCAGCAGTGCCTACACGCCTCAGGGTAGCGAGCAGTACTTC. Translated, it gives CASSAYTPQGSEQYF.

This chain uses TRBV7-9 with TRBJ1-1; possible D gene TRBD1, 5 bases. V was clipped by 5 bases and J by 4 bases, with 14 bases between them. Germline CDR1 and CDR2: SEHNR and FQNEAQ (reference sequence). The CDR3 runs to 14 residues. The CDR3 here is CASSPLWQGTEAFF. CDR3 nucleotide sequence: TGTGCCAGCAGCCCCCTGTGGCAGGGCACTGAAGCTTTCTTT.

The chain combines TRBV5-8 with TRBJ2-6; D unclear. Trimming took off 0 bases at V and 0 bases at J, with 1 base between the two ends. Germline V gene lookup returns CDR1 SGHTS and CDR2 YDEGEE. This CDR3 is 14 amino acids long. The CDR3, as DNA: TGTGCCAGCAGCTTGGGCTCTGGGGCCAACGTCCTGACTTTC. This codes for CASSLGSGANVLTF.

The chain has TRBV14 and TRBJ2-3, with D hard to call. From germline, CDR1 is SGHDN and CDR2 FVKESK. The CDR3 covers 12 residues. V shed 1 base and J shed 7 bases, with 6 bases lying between them. This chain's CDR3 is CASSQGENTQYF. CDR3 DNA: TGTGCCAGCAGCCAAGGCGAGAATACGCAGTATTTT.

The chain recombines TRBV28 with TRBJ2-7; 9 bases fit TRBD2. This CDR3 spans 14 amino acids. CDR1 and CDR2 (germline): MDHEN, SYDVKM. Trimming removed 4 bases from V and 2 bases from J; junction bases left unmatched: 3. CDR3 DNA sequence: TGTGCCAGCAGTTCGCGGGGGGGAACCTACGAGCAGTACTTC. Translating gives CASSSRGGTYEQYF. Supplemented by reference TRBV28 and TRBJ2-7, the full variable domain reads DVKVTQSSRYLVKRTGEKVFLECVQDMDHENMFWYRQDPGLGLRLIYFSYDVKMKEKGDIPEGYSVSREKKERFSLILESASTNQTSMYLCASSSRGGTYEQYFGPGTRLTVT.

The chain uses TRBV7-2 and TRBJ2-2; no definite D call. Germline loops: CDR1 SGHTA, CDR2 FQGNSA. V was shortened by 5 bases and J by 3 bases, with 16 bases between the two germline ends. This CDR3 has 16 amino acids. The CDR3 DNA is TGTGCCAGCAGCCCTGCACCCTCTACGGACACCGGGGAGCTGTTTTTT. It translates to CASSPAPSTDTGELFF.

V usage is TRBV19 and J usage is TRBJ1-2; a possible D gene is TRBD1 (6 bases). Germline assignment: CDR1 LNHDA and CDR2 SQIVND (reference sequence). The CDR3 is made up of 15 amino acids. V was trimmed by 4 bases and J by 4 bases, leaving 16 bases between them. The DNA for the CDR3 is TGTGCCAGTAGTAAAGGGGGAGCGTCTAGCTATGGCTACACCTTC. Encoded protein: CASSKGGASSYGYTF. Full variable domain (missing parts from reference TRBV19 and TRBJ1-2): DGGITQSPKYLFRKEGQNVTLSCEQNLNHDAMYWYRQDPGQGLRLIYYSQIVNDFQKGDIAEGYSVSREKKESFPLTVTSAQKNPTAFYLCASSKGGASSYGYTFGSGTRLTVV.

The chain recombines TRBV19 with TRBJ1-3; D uncertain. V lost 3 bases to trimming and J lost 8 bases, with 11 bases between them. In germline, CDR1 is LNHDA, CDR2 SQIVND (reference sequence). The CDR3 is 13 residues long. CDR3 in DNA: TGTGCCAGTAGTATCCCGAAGAAGGACACCATATATTTT. Translation gives CASSIPKKDTIYF.

This clone was seen a few times. Other DNA sequences in this specimen translate into the identical CDR3. This chain joins TRBV29-1 and TRBJ1-2, with D unclear. Germline CDR1 is SQVTM and CDR2 is ANQGSEA. V dropped 1 base and J dropped 5 bases, with 8 bases sitting between them. The CDR3 runs 12 residues. The CDR3 sequence: CSVEAGPYGYTF. The CDR3 DNA follows: TGCAGCGTTGAAGCAGGTCCGTATGGCTACACCTTC.

V is TRBV11-2 and J is TRBJ2-7, with TRBD2 identical over 7 bases. This CDR3 region has 13 residues. CDR1 and CDR2 (germline): SGHAT, FQNNGV. Germline trimming cut 6 bases from V and 2 bases from J; bases unmatched to any gene: 4. The CDR3 here is CASSRLAPYEQYF. DNA of the CDR3: TGTGCCAGCAGTCGACTAGCTCCCTACGAGCAGTACTTC.

V gene TRBV19 combines with J gene TRBJ1-2, with a tentative D call TRBD1 (5 bases). There are 13 residues in the CDR3. Germline loops: CDR1 LNHDA, CDR2 SQIVND (reference sequence). Trimming shortened V by 5 bases and J by 3 bases, and 10 bases separated the two germline ends. The CDR3 DNA reads TGTGCCAGTAGTCCACAGGTGGACTATGGCTACACCTTC. Translating it yields CASSPQVDYGYTF.

V is TRBV25-1 and J is TRBJ2-5, with 9 bases lining up with TRBD1. V lost 3 bases, J lost 4 bases, and 9 bases stayed unmatched. In germline, CDR1 is MGHDK, CDR2 SYGVNS. The CDR3 extends over 16 amino acids. This chain's CDR3 is CASSEEGDRVPETQYF. CDR3 sequence (DNA): TGTGCCAGCAGTGAGGAAGGGGACAGGGTTCCAGAGACCCAGTACTTC.

The chain carries TRBV6-6 and TRBJ2-7; a weak D match, TRBD2 (5 bases). The CDR3 is made up of 13 amino acids. Germline CDR1 and CDR2: MNHNY and SVGAGI (reference sequence). V was clipped by 5 bases and J by 8 bases, with 16 bases between them. In nucleotides, the CDR3 is TGTGCCAGCAGTCTGCGGGCTCCGGCCCAGCAGTACTTC. As protein: CASSLRAPAQQYF.

The chain combines TRBV18 with TRBJ1-1; D perhaps matches TRBD1 (6 bases). V was trimmed by 0 bases and J by 0 bases, leaving 11 bases between them. This CDR3 is 16 amino acids long. In germline, CDR1 is KGHSH, CDR2 LQKENI. The CDR3 DNA is TGTGCCAGCTCACCACCCGACGGGGGGCTGAACACTGAAGCTTTCTTT. This encodes CASSPPDGGLNTEAFF.

This clone appeared once. The genes are TRBV6-1 and TRBJ2-6, with TRBD1 matching over 7 bases. Germline loops: CDR1 MNHNS, CDR2 SASEGT. The CDR3 has 14 amino acids. The V gene end was trimmed by 10 bases and the J gene end by 2 bases; junction bases not matched to a gene: 5. CDR3 DNA: TGTGCCATACGAGGGGGCGCTGGGGCCAACGTCCTGACTTTC. Protein sequence: CAIRGGAGANVLTF.

The chain joins TRBV5-4 to TRBJ2-7; the D gene could be TRBD1 or TRBD2 (5 bases each). This CDR3 is 14 amino acids long. V lost 4 bases to trimming and J lost 0 bases, with 11 bases between them. The V gene's germline CDR1 is SGHNT and CDR2 YYREEE (reference sequence). CDR3 residues: CASSNRDPSYEQYF. The CDR3 coding sequence is TGTGCCAGCAGCAACCGGGACCCCTCCTACGAGCAGTACTTC. The full variable domain, in which reference TRBV5-4 and TRBJ2-7 provide the parts outside the CDR3, is ETGVTQSPTHLIKTRGQQVTLRCSSQSGHNTVSWYQQALGQGPQFIFQYYREEENGRGNFPPRFSGLQFPNYSSELNVNALELDDSALYLCASSNRDPSYEQYFGPGTRLTVT.